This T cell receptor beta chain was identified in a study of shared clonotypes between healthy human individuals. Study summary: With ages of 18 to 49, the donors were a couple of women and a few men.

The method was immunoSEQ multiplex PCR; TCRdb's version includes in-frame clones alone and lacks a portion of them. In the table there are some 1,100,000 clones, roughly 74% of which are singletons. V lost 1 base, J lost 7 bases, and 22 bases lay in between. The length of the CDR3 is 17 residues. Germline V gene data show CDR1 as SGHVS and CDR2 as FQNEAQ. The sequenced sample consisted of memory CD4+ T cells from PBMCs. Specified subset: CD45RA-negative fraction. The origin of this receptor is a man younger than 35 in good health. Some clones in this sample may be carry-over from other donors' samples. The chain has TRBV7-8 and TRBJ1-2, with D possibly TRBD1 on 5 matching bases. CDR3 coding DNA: TGTGCCAGCAGCTTAGGTCTGGACACCCCCTGGCGGGCTGGCTACACCTTC. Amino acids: CASSLGLDTPWRAGYTF.